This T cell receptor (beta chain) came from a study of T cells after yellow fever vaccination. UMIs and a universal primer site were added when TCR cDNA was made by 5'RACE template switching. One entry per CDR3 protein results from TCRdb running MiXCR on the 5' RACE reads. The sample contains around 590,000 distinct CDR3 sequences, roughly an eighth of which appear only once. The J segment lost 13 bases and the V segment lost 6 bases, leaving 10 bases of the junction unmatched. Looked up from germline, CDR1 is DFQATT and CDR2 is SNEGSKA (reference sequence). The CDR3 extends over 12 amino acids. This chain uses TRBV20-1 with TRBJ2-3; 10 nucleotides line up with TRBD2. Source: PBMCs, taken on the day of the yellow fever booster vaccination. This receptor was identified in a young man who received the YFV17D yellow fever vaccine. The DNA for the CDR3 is TGCAGTGCGAGACTAGCGGGCCGTTGGGAGTATTTT. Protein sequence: CSARLAGRWEYF.